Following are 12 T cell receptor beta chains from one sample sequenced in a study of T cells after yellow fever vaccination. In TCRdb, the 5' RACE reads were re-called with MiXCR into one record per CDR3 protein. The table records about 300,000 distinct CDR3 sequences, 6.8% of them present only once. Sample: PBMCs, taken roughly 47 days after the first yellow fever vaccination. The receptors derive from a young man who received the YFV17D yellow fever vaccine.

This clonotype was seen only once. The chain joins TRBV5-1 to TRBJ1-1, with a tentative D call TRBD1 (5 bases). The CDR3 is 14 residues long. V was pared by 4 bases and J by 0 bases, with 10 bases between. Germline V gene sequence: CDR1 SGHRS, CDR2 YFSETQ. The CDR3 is CASSPGHLNTEAFF. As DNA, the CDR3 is TGCGCCAGCAGCCCCGGACACTTGAACACTGAAGCTTTCTTT.

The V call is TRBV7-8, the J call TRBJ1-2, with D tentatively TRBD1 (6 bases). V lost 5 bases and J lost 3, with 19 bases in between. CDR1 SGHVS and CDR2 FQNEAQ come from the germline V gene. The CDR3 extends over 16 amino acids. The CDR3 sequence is CASSQTTRGLHYGYTF. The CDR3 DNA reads TGTGCCAGCAGCCAGACCACCAGGGGACTTCACTATGGCTACACCTTC.

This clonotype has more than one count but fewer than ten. Here the CDR3 DNA reads TGTGCCAGCAGCCCGCGGGGACAGGGGGGTTACAATGAGCAGTTCTTC. This translates into CASSPRGQGGYNEQFF. The chain employs TRBV9 and TRBJ2-1; 11 nucleotides align to TRBD1. Trimming removed 4 bases from V and 4 bases from J; junction bases left unmatched: 7. CDR3 length: 16 amino acids. Looked up from germline, CDR1 is SGDLS and CDR2 is YYNGEE.

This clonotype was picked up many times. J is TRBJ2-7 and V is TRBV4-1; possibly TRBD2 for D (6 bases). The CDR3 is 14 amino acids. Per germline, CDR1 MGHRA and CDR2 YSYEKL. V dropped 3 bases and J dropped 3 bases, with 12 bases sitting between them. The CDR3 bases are TGCGCCAGCAGCCAGCGGGACCAGGGCTACGAGCAGTACTTC. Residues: CASSQRDQGYEQYF.

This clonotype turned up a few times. CDR3 sequence reads: CASSLGGMGTDTQYF. CDR3 in DNA: TGCGCCAGCAGCTTGGGCGGGATGGGGACAGATACGCAGTATTTT. V is TRBV5-1 and J is TRBJ2-3; D is possibly TRBD2 (6 bases). The V gene lost 0 bases and the J gene lost 3 bases, with 11 bases spanning the gap. The CDR3 is 15 residues long. The V gene's germline CDR1 is SGHRS and CDR2 YFSETQ. Filled out from reference TRBV5-1 and TRBJ2-3, the complete variable domain reads KAGVTQTPRYLIKTRGQQVTLSCSPISGHRSVSWYQQTPGQGLQFLFEYFSETQRNKGNFPGRFSGRQFSNSRSEMNVSTLELGDSALYLCASSLGGMGTDTQYFGPGTRLTVL.

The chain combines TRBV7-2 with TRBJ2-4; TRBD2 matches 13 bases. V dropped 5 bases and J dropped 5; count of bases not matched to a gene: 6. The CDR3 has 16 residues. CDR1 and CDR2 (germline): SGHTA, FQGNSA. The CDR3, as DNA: TGTGCCAGCAGCCCCAGGACTAGCGGGGGACAAAACATTCAGTACTTC. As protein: CASSPRTSGGQNIQYF.

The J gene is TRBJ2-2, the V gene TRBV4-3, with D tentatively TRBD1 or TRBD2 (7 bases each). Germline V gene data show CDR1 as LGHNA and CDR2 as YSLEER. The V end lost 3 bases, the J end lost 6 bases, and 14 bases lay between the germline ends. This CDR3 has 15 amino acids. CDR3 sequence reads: CASSHLRGGSGELFF. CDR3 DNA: TGCGCCAGCAGCCACCTCAGGGGGGGATCCGGGGAGCTGTTTTTT.

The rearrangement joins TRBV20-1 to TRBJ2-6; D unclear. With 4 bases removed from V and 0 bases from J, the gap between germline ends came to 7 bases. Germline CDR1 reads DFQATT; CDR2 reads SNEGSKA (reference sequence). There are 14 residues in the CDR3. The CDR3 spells CSATRTSGANVLTF. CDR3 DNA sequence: TGCAGTGCTACTCGCACCTCTGGGGCCAACGTCCTGACTTTC.

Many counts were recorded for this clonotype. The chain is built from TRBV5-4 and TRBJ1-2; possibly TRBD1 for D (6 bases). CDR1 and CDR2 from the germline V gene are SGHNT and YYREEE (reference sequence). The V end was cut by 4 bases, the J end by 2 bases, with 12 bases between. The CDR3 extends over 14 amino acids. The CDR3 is CASSPTGQNYGYTF. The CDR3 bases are TGTGCCAGCAGCCCCACCGGACAGAACTATGGCTACACCTTC. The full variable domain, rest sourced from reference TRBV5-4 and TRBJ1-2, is ETGVTQSPTHLIKTRGQQVTLRCSSQSGHNTVSWYQQALGQGPQFIFQYYREEENGRGNFPPRFSGLQFPNYSSELNVNALELDDSALYLCASSPTGQNYGYTFGSGTRLTVV.

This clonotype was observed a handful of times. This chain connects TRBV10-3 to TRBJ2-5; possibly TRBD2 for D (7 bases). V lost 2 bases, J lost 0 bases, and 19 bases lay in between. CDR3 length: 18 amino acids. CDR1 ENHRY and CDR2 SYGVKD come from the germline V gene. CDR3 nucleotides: TGTGCCATCAGTGAGGCGAGGAACGGGGGGCGTTACCAAGAGACCCAGTACTTC. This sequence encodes CAISEARNGGRYQETQYF.

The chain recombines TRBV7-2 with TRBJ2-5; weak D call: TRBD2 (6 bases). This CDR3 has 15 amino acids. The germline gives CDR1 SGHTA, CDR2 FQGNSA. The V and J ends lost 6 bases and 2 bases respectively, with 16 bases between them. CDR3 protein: CASRVAGNPQETQYF. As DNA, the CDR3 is TGTGCCAGCAGGGTGGCGGGGAACCCACAAGAGACCCAGTACTTC.

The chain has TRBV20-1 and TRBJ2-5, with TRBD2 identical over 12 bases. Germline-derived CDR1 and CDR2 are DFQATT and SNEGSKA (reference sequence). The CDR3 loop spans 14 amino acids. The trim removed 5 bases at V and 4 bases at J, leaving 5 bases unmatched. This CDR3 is CSAGPGLAGETQYF. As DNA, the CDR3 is TGCAGTGCTGGACCGGGACTAGCGGGAGAGACCCAGTACTTC.